The following is a TCR beta chain sequence with its context. J lost 3 bases, V lost 1 base, and 4 bases had no gene match. Germline V gene data show CDR1 as SGHDT and CDR2 as YYEEEE. CDR3 size: 14 residues. Authors' analysis steps: Reference gene primer amplification gave nucleated cell count estimates. Profiled with immunoSEQ multiplex PCR; TCRdb holds only in-frame clones, not every one. V and J calls and clone size follow that table, whereas D and trimming were derived from the DNA. The table records 90,000 to 120,000 clones, around 90% of them present only once. The source of the sample is a study of blood T cell repertoires in COVID-19. Study background: From the United States, Italy and Spain came samples of acute and convalescent COVID-19. T cells, B-cell-depleted T cells, or PBMCs supplied cDNA or gDNA.

The chain couples TRBV5-6 to TRBJ2-7, with TRBD1 matching 7 bases. The sequence was collected from a woman aged 30 to 39 with acute or convalescent COVID-19. Material: peripheral blood. The CDR3 loop reads CASSLLQGNYEQYF. CDR3 bases: TGTGCCAGCAGCTTGCTACAGGGGAACTACGAGCAGTACTTC. Full variable domain (missing parts from reference TRBV5-6 and TRBJ2-7): DAGVTQSPTHLIKTRGQQVTLRCSPKSGHDTVSWYQQALGQGPQFIFQYYEEEERQRGNFPDRFSGHQFPNYSSELNVNALLLGDSALYLCASSLLQGNYEQYFGPGTRLTVT.